This T cell receptor (beta chain) was captured by sequencing in a study of T-cell memory formation after mild COVID-19. For the study at large: The TCR clusters were mostly specific to one donor. Study-wide findings and caveats: Clones contracting across day 15 to 85 had a balanced CD4/CD8 profile; later expanding clones leaned CD4+.

Notes on this clonotype: Its matching antigen is unknown.

Libraries for TCRalpha and TCRbeta carried sample barcodes and unique molecular identifiers via 5'RACE. TCRdb called the 5' RACE reads again in MiXCR, with one record for every CDR3 protein. The top ten hold roughly 21% of the sample, which has around 300,000 distinct CDR3 sequences, roughly 13% seen once. V shed 7 bases, J shed 6 bases, and the junction held 15 bases outside the gene matches. Germline loops: CDR1 SGHRS, CDR2 YFSETQ. The CDR3 loop spans 16 amino acids. The chain combines TRBV5-1 with TRBJ2-1; 8 bases align to TRBD2. The sequenced material came from PBMCs or a T cell subset sorted from them (not recorded which). The receptor was derived from a man younger than 35 who had mild COVID-19 (a few samples of this study predate the infection). Cell type and time point are not known. CDR3 coding DNA: TGCGCCAGCGGCGGACTCCCAGCGGGGGTTTCCAATGAGCAGTTCTTC. The encoded protein is CASGGLPAGVSNEQFF.